This entry is about one T cell receptor (beta chain). Its antigen is currently not known. No base quality values were provided; no much bigger clone lies one nucleotide off. The immunoSEQ Assay, a bias-controlled multiplex PCR, was used to amplify TCRbeta CDR3 regions from genomic DNA. The study's processing was this. Nucleated cell counts per sample were estimated from amplification of reference gene primers within the assay. To quantify the absolute abundance of each unique TCRbeta CDR3 rearrangement, sequence reads were collapsed and filtered. For each sample, productive Simpson clonality was calculated as the square root of Simpson's diversity index over productive rearrangements. Not all clones reach the TCRdb copy of this immuneACCESS table, which keeps in-frame sequences only. Checked studies attribute under half of the gap to unresolved V genes and leave the rest unexplained. The V and J calls and clone size are taken from that table; D and trimming were inferred from the DNA. The sample table lists about 350,000 clones, roughly nine tenths of them with a count of one. Clones ranked in the top ten supply roughly 3.9% of the sample.

The CDR3 contains 15 residues, cysteine and phenylalanine counted. Kept here is only the CDR3 DNA, which spans 45 bases and is read in frame from base 1. Trimming costs V 5 bases and J 10 bases, and their ends lie 18 bases apart. CDR1 and CDR2 were assigned from the germline V gene (reference sequence) as SEHNR and FQNEAQ. These data are taken from a study of blood T cell repertoires in COVID-19 (dated by TCRdb to 2020 to 2022). Turning to the overall study: The collaborator samples originated in the United States, Italy and Spain and spanned the acute and convalescent phases of COVID-19. Where available, HLA class I and class II types were taken from metadata supplied by the sample provider and were not determined by assay-based typing. Sample metadata almost always included a de-identified subject ID, COVID-19 status, age in years and sex. The prospective study material was composed of cDNA or gDNA derived from T cells, B-cell-depleted T cells, or PBMCs. The samples were drawn from two sources: the first 160 participants of the ongoing ImmuneRACE study, and 950 to 1,500 subjects contributed by 6 global collaborators. The repertoires were made available in a free public database intended to serve as a resource for research on the immune response to SARS-CoV-2. Deeply sampled blood TCRbeta repertoires from subjects exposed to, actively infected with, or recovered from COVID-19 were included in the dataset. General findings and caveats noted by the study authors: How much clinical and demographic metadata was included differed by source and by participant, and the metadata was provided uncurated.

One collaborating source in Seattle enrolled patients while the patients were actively infected and followed the patients over time throughout the course of disease. Each collaborating institution followed its own protocols to collect whole blood in K2EDTA tubes. For TCRbeta analysis, collaborators shipped samples in one of three forms: frozen whole blood, isolated PBMCs, or DNA extracted from either of those sample types. The receptor chain draws on TRBV7-9 and TRBJ1-6; the D region possibly corresponds to TRBD1 (5 bases align). This TCR was recovered from a woman in her sixties with COVID-19, enrolled during active disease. The sample taken for sequencing was peripheral blood. The CDR3 reads CASSQDAGWGSPLHF. The DNA sequence reads TGTGCCAGCAGCCAGGACGCAGGGTGGGGATCACCCCTCCACTTT.